These 20 T cell receptor beta chains share one sample of origin, sequenced in a study of cytomegalovirus exposure and HLA in healthy donors. PCR employed 60 Vbeta and 13 Jbeta primers. Repertoires were generated with immunoSEQ multiplex PCR, while TCRdb's copy carries only in-frame clones and drops some. The data show 99,000 or so clones, with 78% seen just once and approximately 1.9% held by the top ten. Specimen: PBMCs. The receptor set was obtained from a woman between 40 and 55 years old in good health and CMV-seronegative.

The chain combines TRBV4-3 with TRBJ1-2, with 7 bases that match TRBD1. Per the germline V gene, CDR1 is LGHNA and CDR2 is YSLEER. CDR3 size: 14 residues. The V and J ends lost 1 base and 8 bases, in that order; junction bases with no gene match: 7. The CDR3 protein is CASSQGARGSGYTF. CDR3 DNA sequence: TGCGCCAGCAGCCAAGGGGCCAGGGGGTCCGGCTACACCTTC.

The chain is built from TRBV15 and TRBJ2-5; D is perhaps TRBD1 (6 bases). CDR1 is LNHNV, CDR2 YYDKDF, per germline (reference sequence). The CDR3 is 15 residues long. Trimming shortened V by 0 bases and J by 1 base, and 9 bases separated the two germline ends. The CDR3 DNA sequence: TGTGCCACCAGCAGAGATGGACAGCTCCAAGAGACCCAGTACTTC. It is translated as CATSRDGQLQETQYF.

The chain couples TRBV4-3 to TRBJ1-1; 10 bases map to TRBD1. The germline V gene encodes CDR1 LGHNA and CDR2 YSLEER. J was trimmed by 4 bases and V by 1 base; bases with no gene match: 9. The length of the CDR3 is 17 residues. This CDR3 is CASSQGQTGGASTEAFF. DNA of the CDR3: TGCGCCAGCAGCCAAGGCCAGACAGGGGGCGCATCCACTGAAGCTTTCTTT.

The chain joins TRBV9 to TRBJ2-3; D perhaps matches TRBD2 (6 bases). Between the trimmed V and J ends, which lost 4 bases and 2 bases, there was a span of 11 bases. The CDR3 covers 14 residues. Germline CDR1 SGDLS, CDR2 YYNGEE. This chain's CDR3 is CASSTGSHTDTQYF. Here the CDR3 DNA reads TGTGCCAGCAGCACCGGGAGCCACACAGATACGCAGTATTTT. The full variable domain, rest sourced from reference TRBV9 and TRBJ2-3, is DSGVTQTPKHLITATGQRVTLRCSPRSGDLSVYWYQQSLDQGLQFLIQYYNGEERAKGNILERFSAQQFPDLHSELNLSSLELGDSALYFCASSTGSHTDTQYFGPGTRLTVL.

The chain carries TRBV5-1 and TRBJ2-1; unclear D gene. The CDR3 sequence is 13 residues long. The V gene's germline CDR1 is SGHRS and CDR2 YFSETQ. With 1 base removed from V and 10 bases from J, the gap between germline ends came to 12 bases. CDR3 in DNA: TGCGCCAGCAGCTTGCTGGAGCACGGAGAGCAGTTCTTC. This codes for CASSLLEHGEQFF. Supplemented by reference TRBV5-1 and TRBJ2-1, the full variable domain reads KAGVTQTPRYLIKTRGQQVTLSCSPISGHRSVSWYQQTPGQGLQFLFEYFSETQRNKGNFPGRFSGRQFSNSRSEMNVSTLELGDSALYLCASSLLEHGEQFFGPGTRLTVL.

The genes are TRBV10-3 and TRBJ2-3; 8 nucleotides line up with TRBD1. This CDR3 is 16 amino acids long. The germline CDR1 and CDR2 sequences are ENHRY and SYGVKD. The junction had 14 bases not matched to a gene; V was cut back by 8 bases and J by 4 bases. CDR3 sequence: CAIQGASLSSPDTQYF. DNA of the CDR3: TGTGCCATCCAGGGGGCGAGCCTCAGTAGTCCAGATACGCAGTATTTT.

The V call is TRBV12-5, the J call TRBJ2-1, with 7 bases fitting TRBD1. The CDR3 has 15 residues. Germline V gene sequence: CDR1 LGHNT, CDR2 FRNRAP. Trimming took 7 bases from V and 6 from J; bases not matched to a gene: 12. CDR3 loop: CASAPQGVLANEQFF. CDR3 in DNA: TGTGCTAGTGCCCCTCAGGGGGTCCTCGCCAATGAGCAGTTCTTC.

In its sample, this clone was seen once. The chain uses TRBV28 and TRBJ2-7; 9 bases map to TRBD2. The V and J ends lost 6 bases and 3 bases, in that order; junction bases with no gene match: 3. There are 13 residues in the CDR3. CDR1 MDHEN and CDR2 SYDVKM come from the germline V gene. CDR3 coding DNA: TGTGCCAGCAGCGGACTAGCGCTCTACGAGCAGTACTTC. Residues: CASSGLALYEQYF.

This clone has a single count. The V call is TRBV10-3, the J call TRBJ2-1, with 8 bases lining up with TRBD1. The length of the CDR3 is 15 residues. The germline V gene encodes CDR1 ENHRY and CDR2 SYGVKD. V was pared by 3 bases and J by 5 bases, with 6 bases of the junction left unmatched. The CDR3 DNA follows: TGTGCCATCAGTGAAACAGGACAGGGACACAATGAGCAGTTCTTC. Translation: CAISETGQGHNEQFF.

This clone has only one observation. V and J are TRBV5-6 and TRBJ2-3; 7 bases are a match to TRBD2. Germline V gives CDR1 SGHDT, CDR2 YYEEEE. The CDR3 runs to 16 residues. Trimming cost V 2 bases and J 2 bases; bases outside gene matches: 8. CDR3 sequence: CASSLRGSRYTDTQYF. In nucleotides, the CDR3 is TGTGCCAGCAGCTTACGCGGGAGCCGTTACACAGATACGCAGTATTTT. The full variable domain, rest sourced from reference TRBV5-6 and TRBJ2-3, is DAGVTQSPTHLIKTRGQQVTLRCSPKSGHDTVSWYQQALGQGPQFIFQYYEEEERQRGNFPDRFSGHQFPNYSSELNVNALLLGDSALYLCASSLRGSRYTDTQYFGPGTRLTVL.

The chain employs TRBV4-1 and TRBJ2-7, with D possibly TRBD2 on 7 matching bases. In germline, CDR1 is MGHRA, CDR2 YSYEKL. Trimming left V 3 bases short and J 2 bases short, with 11 bases between. There are 14 residues in the CDR3. The CDR3 DNA is TGCGCCAGCAGCCAGAGGCGGGGGCCCTACGAGCAGTACTTC. Translating it yields CASSQRRGPYEQYF.

The V call is TRBV19, the J call TRBJ1-6; D is possibly TRBD1 (6 bases). The ends were cut back, 3 bases at V and 7 bases at J, with 13 bases in the middle. From germline, CDR1 is LNHDA and CDR2 SQIVND (reference sequence). The CDR3 extends over 15 amino acids. DNA of the CDR3: TGTGCCAGTAGTATTAGTTGGACAGCAAATTCACCCCTCCACTTT. This encodes CASSISWTANSPLHF.

This clone was observed a few times. The chain recombines TRBV21-1 with TRBJ2-1; the table's D call, TRBD1, was not checked against the DNA. TRBV21-1 has pseudogene status. CDR3 length: 14 residues. The DNA of the CDR3 is TGTGCCAGACCCGGGACAGGGGGTTTGGATGAGCAGTTCTTC. As protein: CARPGTGGLDEQFF.

The rearrangement joins TRBV20-1 to TRBJ1-2, with D possibly being TRBD1 (5 bases). CDR3 length equals 11 residues. V lost 6 bases and J 5 bases, leaving 10 bases between the germline ends. CDR1 is DFQATT and CDR2 is SNEGSKA in the germline V gene (reference sequence). CDR3 sequence: CSAGGGYGYTF. CDR3 sequence (DNA): TGCAGTGCCGGGGGGGGTTATGGCTACACCTTC.

This clone was detected a few times. The V call is TRBV7-2, the J call TRBJ2-1; weak D call: TRBD2 (5 bases). The V and J ends lost 3 bases and 8 bases respectively, with 14 bases between them. Germline V gene data show CDR1 as SGHTA and CDR2 as FQGNSA. The CDR3 runs 14 residues. Written as DNA, the CDR3 is TGTGCCAGCAGCTTCGTACTAGAATTTTATGAGCAGTTCTTC. Amino acids: CASSFVLEFYEQFF.

The chain couples TRBV27 to TRBJ1-4; tentatively, D is TRBD1 (5 bases). This CDR3 comprises 15 residues. Germline loops: CDR1 MNHEY, CDR2 SMNVEV (reference sequence). Deletions cut 1 base from V and 8 bases from J, with 14 bases between. CDR3 amino acids: CASSLLKGVGEKLFF. Written as DNA, the CDR3 is TGTGCCAGCAGTTTATTGAAAGGGGTAGGAGAAAAACTGTTTTTT.

The sample holds one count of this clone. The rearrangement links TRBV15 to TRBJ2-7, with TRBD1 identical over 10 bases. CDR1 LNHNV and CDR2 YYDKDF come from the germline V gene (reference sequence). The CDR3 loop spans 15 amino acids. Trimming took 2 bases from V and 2 from J; bases not matched to a gene: 3. CDR3 loop: CATSRSGTGAYEQYF. In DNA form, the CDR3 reads TGTGCCACCAGCAGATCCGGGACAGGGGCCTACGAGCAGTACTTC. The whole variable domain, remainder taken from reference TRBV15 and TRBJ2-7, is DAMVIQNPRYQVTQFGKPVTLSCSQTLNHNVMYWYQQKSSQAPKLLFHYYDKDFNNEADTPDNFQSRRPNTSFCFLDIRSPGLGDTAMYLCATSRSGTGAYEQYFGPGTRLTVT.

The V gene is TRBV5-1, the J gene TRBJ2-1; 14 bases map to TRBD2. Germline V gene sequence: CDR1 SGHRS, CDR2 YFSETQ. V shed 3 bases, J shed 9 bases, and the junction held 5 bases outside the gene matches. The CDR3 consists of 15 residues. CDR3 amino acids: CASSSGLAGAFEQFF. The CDR3 region has the DNA TGCGCCAGCAGCTCGGGACTAGCGGGAGCCTTTGAGCAGTTCTTC. Supplemented by reference TRBV5-1 and TRBJ2-1, the full variable domain reads KAGVTQTPRYLIKTRGQQVTLSCSPISGHRSVSWYQQTPGQGLQFLFEYFSETQRNKGNFPGRFSGRQFSNSRSEMNVSTLELGDSALYLCASSSGLAGAFEQFFGPGTRLTVL.

With respect to this clone: This specimen includes other DNA sequences encoding the same CDR3. The genes are TRBV7-9 and TRBJ1-1; D unclear. Germline lookup yields CDR1 SEHNR and CDR2 FQNEAQ (reference sequence). The CDR3 length is 13 residues. Trimming left V 1 base short and J 1 base short, with 4 bases between. The CDR3 sequence: CASSLGANTEAFF. In DNA form, the CDR3 reads TGTGCCAGCAGCTTAGGGGCGAACACTGAAGCTTTCTTT.

This chain uses TRBV6-4 with TRBJ2-5, with 8 bases lining up with TRBD2. V lost 4 bases, J lost 5 bases, and 3 bases stayed unmatched. The CDR3 loop spans 13 amino acids. Germline loops: CDR1 MRHNA, CDR2 SNTAGT. The CDR3 loop reads CASSGQRGETQYF. CDR3 coding DNA: TGTGCCAGCAGTGGACAGCGGGGGGAGACCCAGTACTTC.